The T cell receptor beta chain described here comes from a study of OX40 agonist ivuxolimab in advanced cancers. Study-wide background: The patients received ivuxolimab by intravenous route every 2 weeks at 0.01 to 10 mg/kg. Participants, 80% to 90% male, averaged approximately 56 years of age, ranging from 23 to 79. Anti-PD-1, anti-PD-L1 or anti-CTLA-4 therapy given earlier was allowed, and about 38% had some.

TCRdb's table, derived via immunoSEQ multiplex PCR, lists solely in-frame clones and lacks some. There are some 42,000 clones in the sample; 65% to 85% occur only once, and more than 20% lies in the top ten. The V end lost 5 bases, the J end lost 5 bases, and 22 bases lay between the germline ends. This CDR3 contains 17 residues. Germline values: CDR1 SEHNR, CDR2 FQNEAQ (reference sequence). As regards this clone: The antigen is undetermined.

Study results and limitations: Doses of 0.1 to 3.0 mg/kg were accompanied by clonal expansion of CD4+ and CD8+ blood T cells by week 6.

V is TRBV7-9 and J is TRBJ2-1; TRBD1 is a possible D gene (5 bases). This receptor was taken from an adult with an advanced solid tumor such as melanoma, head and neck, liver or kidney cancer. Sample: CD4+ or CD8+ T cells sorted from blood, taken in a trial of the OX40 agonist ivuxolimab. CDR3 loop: CASSPPFRVAPNNEQFF. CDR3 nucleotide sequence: TGTGCCAGCAGCCCACCATTCAGGGTAGCTCCCAACAATGAGCAGTTCTTC.